This record covers a single T cell receptor beta chain. These data belong to a study of blood T cell repertoires in COVID-19. Study details: PBMCs, B-cell-depleted T cells, or T cells were the source of the cDNA or gDNA that made up the material.

This CDR3 has 19 amino acids. Participants were aged about 18 to 100 years from about two dozen US areas. Cohort placement rested on clinical history that participants reported themselves. Either two negative PCRs, clearance, or symptom resolution qualified Cohort 3 donors as recovered. Clones were sequenced by immunoSEQ multiplex PCR, and TCRdb holds only the in-frame ones, with some missing. The table shows hundreds of thousands of clones, with 85% to 90% occurring only once. Sequenced material: PBMCs or T cells enriched from blood (not recorded which). The receptor comes from a man aged 30 to 39 who had recovered from COVID-19. This chain joins TRBV21-1 and TRBJ1-6. TRBV21-1 is classified as a pseudogene. Written as DNA, the CDR3 is TGTGCCAGCAGCAAAGCGCTAGGCGAGGTACACTCCTATAATTCACCCCTCCACTTT. Amino acids: CASSKALGEVHSYNSPLHF.